Shown below are 17 T cell receptor beta chains from a single sample sequenced in a study of PD-1 blockade in mismatch repair-deficient tumors. Repertoires were generated with immunoSEQ multiplex PCR, while TCRdb's copy carries only in-frame clones and drops some. The data show about 120,000 clones, around 86% seen once. Sequenced material: peripheral blood, taken 44 weeks after starting pembrolizumab. Receptor source: an adult with mismatch repair-deficient cancer.

This chain joins TRBV11-3 and TRBJ2-7; D perhaps matches TRBD2 (6 bases). The germline V and J ends were trimmed by 4 bases and 7 bases, with 20 bases remaining between them. The CDR3 runs to 15 residues. Germline CDR1 and CDR2: SGHNT and YENEEA. The CDR3, as DNA: TGTGCCAGCAGCTCCGGGACTCACTCGTATGGGGAGCAGTACTTC. Protein sequence: CASSSGTHSYGEQYF.

The chain recombines TRBV9 with TRBJ2-7; 7 bases fit TRBD2. The CDR3 is 16 amino acids. V shed 0 bases, J shed 1 base, and the junction held 7 bases outside the gene matches. Germline loops: CDR1 SGDLS, CDR2 YYNGEE. The CDR3: CASSVGVAGDSYEQYF. CDR3 in DNA: TGTGCCAGCAGCGTAGGGGTAGCGGGTGATTCCTACGAGCAGTACTTC.

The genes are TRBV5-1 and TRBJ2-3; possible D gene TRBD1, 5 bases. The CDR3 is made up of 15 amino acids. Trimming shortened V by 0 bases and J by 4 bases, and 12 bases separated the two germline ends. The germline CDR1 and CDR2 sequences are SGHRS and YFSETQ. The CDR3 DNA is TGCGCCAGCAGCTTGGATCAGGGTTCGCCAGATACGCAGTATTTT. It translates to CASSLDQGSPDTQYF.

This chain links TRBV7-6 with TRBJ2-5; 11 nucleotides match TRBD1. The CDR3 has 19 amino acids. From germline, CDR1 is SGHVS and CDR2 FNYEAQ. The V gene end was trimmed by 8 bases and the J gene end by 0 bases; junction bases not matched to a gene: 17. Written as DNA, the CDR3 is TGTGCCAGCGGCACACCCTGGGACAGGGGGATTTCGGACCAAGAGACCCAGTACTTC. Translated: CASGTPWDRGISDQETQYF.

The V and J genes are TRBV2 and TRBJ1-1; 7 bases are a match to TRBD1. The trim removed 10 bases at V and 10 bases at J, leaving 15 bases unmatched. The CDR3 contains 13 residues. The V gene's germline CDR1 is SNHLY and CDR2 FYNNEI. The CDR3 DNA is TGTGCCAACGGAAGGGACAGTCATAGCCCAGCTTTCTTT. Translating it yields CANGRDSHSPAFF. The variable domain in full, completed from reference TRBV2 and TRBJ1-1, reads EPEVTQTPSHQVTQMGQEVILRCVPISNHLYFYWYRQILGQKVEFLVSFYNNEISEKSEIFDDQFSVERPDGSNFTLKIRSTKLEDSAMYFCANGRDSHSPAFFGQGTRLTVV.

This clone occurred once. The V and J genes are TRBV7-6 and TRBJ2-7; the D is unclear. Trimming stripped 3 bases from V and 2 bases from J, with 11 bases between. There are 14 residues in the CDR3. Germline V gene lookup returns CDR1 SGHVS and CDR2 FNYEAQ. CDR3 bases: TGTGCCAGCAGCTTGGGTAGCAGTACCTACGAGCAGTACTTC. Residues: CASSLGSSTYEQYF.

V gene TRBV18 combines with J gene TRBJ1-1; D unclear. The germline V and J ends were trimmed by 2 bases and 1 base, with 8 bases remaining between them. This CDR3 contains 14 residues. The germline V gene has CDR1 KGHSH and CDR2 LQKENI. The CDR3: CASSPGSWNTEAFF. In DNA, the CDR3 is TGTGCCAGCTCACCAGGGTCGTGGAACACTGAAGCTTTCTTT.

The V and J genes are TRBV30 and TRBJ2-1; 14 nucleotides match TRBD2. The CDR3 extends over 14 amino acids. Germline lookup yields CDR1 GTSNPN and CDR2 SVGIG (reference sequence). The J segment lost 10 bases and the V segment lost 8 bases, leaving 10 bases of the junction unmatched. The CDR3 DNA reads TGTGCCGGGACCCTGGGACTAGCGGGAGAGGAGCAGTTCTTC. It yields the protein CAGTLGLAGEEQFF.

J is TRBJ2-3 and V is TRBV27, with 8 bases that match TRBD1. This CDR3 region has 19 residues. Germline V gene lookup returns CDR1 MNHEY and CDR2 SMNVEV (reference sequence). The J segment lost 0 bases and the V segment lost 2 bases, leaving 13 bases of the junction unmatched. Written as DNA, the CDR3 is TGTGCCAGCAGTTTACTTCGACAGGGGATCCACAGCAGCACAGATACGCAGTATTTT. Amino acid sequence: CASSLLRQGIHSSTDTQYF.

The chain uses TRBV11-2 and TRBJ2-7; D not resolved. Trimming took off 5 bases at V and 1 base at J, with 15 bases between the two ends. Germline lookup yields CDR1 SGHAT and CDR2 FQNNGV. The CDR3 has 15 residues. CDR3 amino acids: CASSKQVTVSYEQYF. CDR3 nucleotides: TGTGCCAGCAGCAAGCAGGTGACGGTATCCTACGAGCAGTACTTC.

This chain links TRBV28 with TRBJ2-7, with D perhaps TRBD1 or TRBD2 (6 bases each). This CDR3 contains 15 residues. Trimming left V 6 bases short and J 5 bases short, with 20 bases between. Per germline, CDR1 MDHEN and CDR2 SYDVKM. The CDR3 nucleotides read TGTGCCAGCAGCCCAGGGGCTAGCGAGGGGCACGAGCAGTACTTC. It codes for CASSPGASEGHEQYF.

The genes are TRBV15 and TRBJ1-5; possibly TRBD1 for D (6 bases). Trimming removed 3 bases from V and 9 bases from J, with 12 bases in between. The CDR3 is made up of 13 amino acids. Per germline, CDR1 LNHNV and CDR2 YYDKDF (reference sequence). The CDR3 sequence is CATSSSEGGPQHF. CDR3 in DNA: TGTGCCACCAGCAGCTCCGAGGGGGGGCCCCAGCATTTT.

With regard to this clone: An end of the junction does not agree with germline; a read error may underlie this. J is TRBJ1-2 and V is TRBV13; a possible D gene is TRBD1 (5 bases). This CDR3 region has 12 residues. Per the germline V gene, CDR1 is PRHDT and CDR2 is FYEKMQ (reference sequence). CDR3: CASSLGTRGYTF. Here the CDR3 DNA reads TGTGCCAGCAGCCTAGGGACCAGAGGCTACACCTTC.

As for this clone: Other DNA sequences in the same sample also yield this CDR3. J is TRBJ2-3 and V is TRBV6-5, with 7 bases matching TRBD2. The CDR3 length is 14 residues. From germline, CDR1 is MNHEY and CDR2 SVGAGI. V dropped 8 bases and J dropped 0; count of bases not matched to a gene: 5. The CDR3 reads CASSLAESTDTQYF. Written as DNA, the CDR3 is TGTGCCAGCTCTCTAGCGGAAAGCACAGATACGCAGTATTTT.

This clone was observed a single time. This sequence joins TRBV15 and TRBJ1-1; D not certain. Germline CDR1 and CDR2: LNHNV and YYDKDF (reference sequence). V was cut by 2 bases and J by 2 bases, with 9 bases left in between. The CDR3 sequence is 14 residues long. This CDR3 reads CATSRTVLNTEAFF. The CDR3 DNA follows: TGTGCCACCAGCAGAACCGTCCTAAACACTGAAGCTTTCTTT.

V and J are TRBV28 and TRBJ2-3, with 11 bases that match TRBD2. V was clipped by 4 bases and J by 0 bases; unmatched bases: 3. The CDR3 totals 16 residues. Per the germline V gene, CDR1 is MDHEN and CDR2 is SYDVKM. CDR3 amino acids: CASSSRLAGSTDTQYF. CDR3 coding DNA: TGTGCCAGCAGTTCCCGACTAGCGGGAAGCACAGATACGCAGTATTTT.

The chain joins TRBV5-1 to TRBJ1-3; D gene uncertain. Deletions cut 4 bases from V and 0 bases from J, with 5 bases between. Germline-derived CDR1 and CDR2 are SGHRS and YFSETQ. CDR3 size: 13 residues. CDR3 region: CASSPLSGNTIYF. Here the CDR3 DNA reads TGCGCCAGCAGCCCGCTCTCTGGAAACACCATATATTTT.